This TCR beta chain was recovered during a study of T cell responses to AZD1222 COVID-19 vaccine. Notes on the study in general: Seropositive status at baseline applied to only five or six AZD1222 recipients. The donors showed a predominance of white British ancestry and of females, with possible underestimation of clonal diversity. Two AZD1222 administrations were followed by greater Spike-specific TCR breadth and depth. Regions left unmutated in variants are reportedly the target of nearly half of spike-specific TCRs.

Some clones are missing from TCRdb's copy, which holds only in-frame ones; the method was immunoSEQ multiplex PCR. The sample lists around 95,000 clones, more than 75% occurring once. Germline V lookup: CDR1 SGHTA, CDR2 FQGTGA. With 5 bases removed from V and 4 bases from J, the gap between germline ends came to 18 bases. The CDR3 has 16 residues. Details on this clone: Its matching antigen is unknown.

The TCR sequence derives from an adult in good health. The starting material was peripheral blood, obtained on day 0 of AZD1222 vaccination. The chain carries TRBV7-3 and TRBJ2-1, with D uncertain. The CDR3 protein is CASSPAGLAQYNEQFF. In DNA form, the CDR3 reads TGTGCCAGCAGCCCCGCCGGGTTAGCCCAGTACAATGAGCAGTTCTTC.